The T cell receptor (beta chain) described here comes from a study of CD8 T cells in ankylosing spondylitis. Findings of the study overall: Seemingly characteristic of ankylosing spondylitis blood was a TCR beta motif consisting of eight highly homologous variants.

Via MiXCR, TCRdb re-called the 5' RACE reads, giving one row per CDR3 protein. Among about 450,000 distinct CDR3 sequences listed, roughly a quarter were seen once. To note about this clonotype: Its antigen is still unknown.

Sequencing was carried out using blood, either unsorted or a sorted T cell fraction (not recorded which). The sequence came from a male donor with ankylosing spondylitis.

This CDR3 reads CSGRSGTDTQYF. For the CDR3, the DNA is TGCAGTGGCCGCAGCGGTACAGATACGCAGTATTTT. The J gene is TRBJ2-3, the V gene TRBV20-1; the D gene is possibly TRBD2 (5 bases). Germline lookup yields CDR1 DFQATT and CDR2 SNEGSKA (reference sequence). The V end lost 7 bases, the J end lost 3 bases, and 11 bases lay between the germline ends. The CDR3 contains 12 residues.